This T cell receptor beta chain was recorded in a study of blood T cell repertoires in COVID-19. Background on the study: Italy, Spain and the United States were the sources of the convalescent and acute COVID-19 samples. Nucleic acid was either cDNA or gDNA, and it came from T cells, B-cell-depleted T cells, or PBMCs.

Authors' data handling: From reference gene primer amplification, estimates of nucleated cell counts were derived. Assay used: immunoSEQ multiplex PCR; TCRdb lists only in-frame clones, some missing. That table furnishes V, J and clone size, whereas the DNA furnished D and trimming. The repertoire holds about 70,000 clones, with more than 90% as singletons. Germline V gene sequence: CDR1 LGHDT, CDR2 YNNKEL (reference sequence). This CDR3 is 12 amino acids long. The V end was cut by 5 bases, the J end by 3 bases, with 8 bases between. This clone came up a few times. The V call is TRBV3-1 (or the pseudogene TRBV3-2), the J call TRBJ2-7, with D maybe TRBD1 (5 bases). Source material: peripheral blood. The clonotype was recovered from a man in his fifties with acute or convalescent COVID-19. The CDR3 region has the DNA TGTGCCAGCAGCTACCAGGGCTACGAGCAGTACTTC. Its protein product is CASSYQGYEQYF.